This TCR beta chain was identified in a study of CD8+ T cells in alopecia areata. RNA was extracted and reverse transcribed into cDNA as the sequencing template. Here immunoSEQ multiplex PCR was the method, and the copy in TCRdb shows in-frame clones only, minus some. This table holds some 110,000 clones, about 60% found once. V was cut by 2 bases and J by 1 base, with 8 bases left in between. CDR3 length equals 13 residues. The germline V gene encodes CDR1 SQVTM and CDR2 ANQGSEA. About this clone itself: Its antigen is still unknown.

Treatment of the sample: oral pan-JAK inhibitor, 5-10 mg twice daily. Study observations and caveats: Under tofacitinib, numerous expanded lesional clonotypes remained detectable in scalp and blood.

The TCR was taken from a human donor with alopecia areata. Sample: CD8+ T cells sorted from blood, taken at week 24, from a patient treated with tofacitinib. The chain employs TRBV29-1 and TRBJ1-2, with D possibly matching TRBD1 (5 bases). Here the CDR3 DNA reads TGCAGCGTTGAAAAGGGACTTAACTATGGCTACACCTTC. This translates into CSVEKGLNYGYTF.